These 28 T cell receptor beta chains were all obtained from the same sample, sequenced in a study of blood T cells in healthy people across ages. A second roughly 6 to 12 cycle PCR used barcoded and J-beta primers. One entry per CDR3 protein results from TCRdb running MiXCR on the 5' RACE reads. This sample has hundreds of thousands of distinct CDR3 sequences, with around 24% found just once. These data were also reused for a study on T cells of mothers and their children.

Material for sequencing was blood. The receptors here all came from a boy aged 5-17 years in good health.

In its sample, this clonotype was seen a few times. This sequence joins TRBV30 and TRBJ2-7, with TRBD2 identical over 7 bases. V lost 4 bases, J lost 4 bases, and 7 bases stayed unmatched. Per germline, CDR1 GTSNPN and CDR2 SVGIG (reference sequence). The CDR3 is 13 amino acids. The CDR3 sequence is CAWIPGGAYEQYF. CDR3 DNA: TGTGCCTGGATTCCGGGAGGAGCTTACGAGCAGTACTTC.

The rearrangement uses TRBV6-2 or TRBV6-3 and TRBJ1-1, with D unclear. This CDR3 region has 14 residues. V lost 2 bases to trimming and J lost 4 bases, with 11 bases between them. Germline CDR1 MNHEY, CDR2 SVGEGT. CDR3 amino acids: CASSYRQSSTEAFF. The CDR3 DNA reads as TGTGCCAGCAGTTACCGGCAGTCGAGCACTGAAGCTTTCTTT.

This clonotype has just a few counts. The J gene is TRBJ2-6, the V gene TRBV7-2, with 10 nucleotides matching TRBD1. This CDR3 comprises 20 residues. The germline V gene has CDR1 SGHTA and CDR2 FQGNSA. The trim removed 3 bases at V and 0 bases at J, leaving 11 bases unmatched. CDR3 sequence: CASSLTGGLRRNSGANVLTF. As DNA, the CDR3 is TGTGCCAGCAGCTTGACAGGGGGCCTTAGGAGAAACTCTGGGGCCAACGTCCTGACTTTC.

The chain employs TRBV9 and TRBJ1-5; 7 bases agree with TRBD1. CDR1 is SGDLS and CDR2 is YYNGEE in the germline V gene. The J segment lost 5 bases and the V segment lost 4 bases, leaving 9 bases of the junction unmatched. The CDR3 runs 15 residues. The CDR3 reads CASSLRDSDYQPQHF. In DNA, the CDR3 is TGTGCCAGCAGCCTCCGGGACAGCGATTATCAGCCCCAGCATTTT.

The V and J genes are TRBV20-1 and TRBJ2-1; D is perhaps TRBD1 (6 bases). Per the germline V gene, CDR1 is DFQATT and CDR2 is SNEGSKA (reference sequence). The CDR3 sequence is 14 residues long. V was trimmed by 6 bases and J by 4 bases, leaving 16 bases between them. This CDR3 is CSAKPRTAYNEQFF. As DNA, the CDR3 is TGCAGTGCCAAACCACGGACAGCATACAATGAGCAGTTCTTC.

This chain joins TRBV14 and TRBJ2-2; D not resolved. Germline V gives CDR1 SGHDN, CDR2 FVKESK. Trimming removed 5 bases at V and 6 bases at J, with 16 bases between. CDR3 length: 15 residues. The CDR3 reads CASSSQRRTSGELFF. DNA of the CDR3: TGTGCCAGCAGCTCCCAACGCAGGACCTCCGGGGAGCTGTTTTTT. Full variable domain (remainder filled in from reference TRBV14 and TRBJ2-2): EAGVTQFPSHSVIEKGQTVTLRCDPISGHDNLYWYRRVMGKEIKFLLHFVKESKQDESGMPNNRFLAERTGGTYSTLKVQPAELEDSGVYFCASSSQRRTSGELFFGEGSRLTVL.

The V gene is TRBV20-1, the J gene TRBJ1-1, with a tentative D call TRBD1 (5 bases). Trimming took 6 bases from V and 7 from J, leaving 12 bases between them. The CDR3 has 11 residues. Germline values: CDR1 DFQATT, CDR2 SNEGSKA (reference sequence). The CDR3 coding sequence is TGCAGTGCCCACGAGGGGATTGAAGCTTTCTTT. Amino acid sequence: CSAHEGIEAFF.

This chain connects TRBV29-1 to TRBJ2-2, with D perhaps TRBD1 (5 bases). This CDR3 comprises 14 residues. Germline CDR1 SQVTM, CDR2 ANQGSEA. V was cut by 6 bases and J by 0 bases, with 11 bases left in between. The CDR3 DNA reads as TGCAGCGTGGCCCAGGGTACGAACACCGGGGAGCTGTTTTTT. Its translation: CSVAQGTNTGELFF.

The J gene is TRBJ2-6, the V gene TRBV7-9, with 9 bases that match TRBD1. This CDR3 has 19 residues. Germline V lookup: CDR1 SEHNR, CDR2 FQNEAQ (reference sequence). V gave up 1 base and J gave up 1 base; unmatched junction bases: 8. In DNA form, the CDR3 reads TGTGCCAGCAGCTTAGGCCAAGGACAGGGGAGATCTGGGGCCAACGTCCTGACTTTC. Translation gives CASSLGQGQGRSGANVLTF.

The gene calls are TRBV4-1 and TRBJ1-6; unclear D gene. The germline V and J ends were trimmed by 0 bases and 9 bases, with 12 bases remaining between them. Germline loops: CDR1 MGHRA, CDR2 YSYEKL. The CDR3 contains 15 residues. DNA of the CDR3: TGCGCCAGCAGCCAAGATAGAGGGAGAGGTTCACCCCTCCACTTT. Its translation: CASSQDRGRGSPLHF.

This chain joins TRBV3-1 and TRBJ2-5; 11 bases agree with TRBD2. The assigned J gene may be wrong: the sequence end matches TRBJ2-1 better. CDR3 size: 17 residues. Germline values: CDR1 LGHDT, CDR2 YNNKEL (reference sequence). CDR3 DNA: TGTGCCAGCAGCCAAAGTAGCGGGAGGGCCGGGCCTTATGAGCAGTTCTTC. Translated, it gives CASSQSSGRAGPYEQFF.

The CDR3 sequence is CSAGGVPPYEQYF. Written as DNA, the CDR3 is TGCAGCGCTGGAGGGGTCCCGCCCTACGAGCAGTACTTC. The chain is built from TRBV29-1 and TRBJ2-5, with a tentative D call TRBD2 (6 bases). The DNA end favors TRBJ2-7, so the J call may be wrong. CDR1 SQVTM and CDR2 ANQGSEA come from the germline V gene. The CDR3 runs to 13 residues.

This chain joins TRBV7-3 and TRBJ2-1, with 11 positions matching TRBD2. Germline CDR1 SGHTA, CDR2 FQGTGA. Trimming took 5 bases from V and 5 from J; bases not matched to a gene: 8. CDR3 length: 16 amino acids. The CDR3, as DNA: TGTGCCAGCAGCGTCCGACTAGCGGGACAGGACAATGAGCAGTTCTTC. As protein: CASSVRLAGQDNEQFF.

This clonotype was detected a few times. CDR3 nucleotide sequence: TGCAGTGCTAGAGAGGTAGCGGCTAGCTCCTACAATGAGCAGTTCTTC. It encodes CSAREVAASSYNEQFF. J is TRBJ2-1 and V is TRBV20-1; TRBD2 might be the D (6 bases). The CDR3 extends over 16 amino acids. Germline loops: CDR1 DFQATT, CDR2 SNEGSKA (reference sequence). The V gene lost 0 bases and the J gene lost 0 bases, with 12 bases spanning the gap.

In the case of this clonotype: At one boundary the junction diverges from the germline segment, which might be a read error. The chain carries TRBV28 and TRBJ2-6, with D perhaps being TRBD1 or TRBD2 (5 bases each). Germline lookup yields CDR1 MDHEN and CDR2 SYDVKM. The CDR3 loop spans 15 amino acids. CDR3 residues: CASSLQPAGANVPTF. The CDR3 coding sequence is TGTGCCAGCAGTTTACAGCCTGCCGGGGCCAACGTCCCGACTTTC.

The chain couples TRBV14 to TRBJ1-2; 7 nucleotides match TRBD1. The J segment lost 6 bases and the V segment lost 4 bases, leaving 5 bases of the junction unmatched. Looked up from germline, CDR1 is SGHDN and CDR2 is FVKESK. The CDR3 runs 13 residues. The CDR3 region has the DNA TGTGCCAGCAGCCCGACAGGGTCCAATGGCTACACCTTC. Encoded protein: CASSPTGSNGYTF.

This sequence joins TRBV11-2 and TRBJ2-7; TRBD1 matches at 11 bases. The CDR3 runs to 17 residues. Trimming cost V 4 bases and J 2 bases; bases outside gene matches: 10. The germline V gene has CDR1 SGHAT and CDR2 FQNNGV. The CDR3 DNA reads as TGTGCCAGCAGCTCACGGGGGGGACAGGGGGTCCCCTACGAGCAGTACTTC. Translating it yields CASSSRGGQGVPYEQYF.

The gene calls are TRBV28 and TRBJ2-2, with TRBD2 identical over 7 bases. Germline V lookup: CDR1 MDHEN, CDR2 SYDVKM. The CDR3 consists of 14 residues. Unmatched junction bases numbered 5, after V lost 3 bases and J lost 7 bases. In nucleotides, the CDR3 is TGTGCCAGCAGTTTGGGCGGGAGTGGCGGGGAGCTGTTTTTT. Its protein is CASSLGGSGGELFF.

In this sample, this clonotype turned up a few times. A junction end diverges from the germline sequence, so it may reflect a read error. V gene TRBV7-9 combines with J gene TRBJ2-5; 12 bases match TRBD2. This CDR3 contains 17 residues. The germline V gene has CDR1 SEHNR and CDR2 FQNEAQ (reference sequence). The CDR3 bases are TGTGCCAGCAGCCTAGCGGGGGGGCCGGTGACCCAAGAGACCCAGTACTTC. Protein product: CASSLAGGPVTQETQYF.

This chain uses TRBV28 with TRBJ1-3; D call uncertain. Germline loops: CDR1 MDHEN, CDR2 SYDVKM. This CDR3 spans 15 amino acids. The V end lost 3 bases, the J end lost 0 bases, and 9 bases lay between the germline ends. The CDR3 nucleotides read TGTGCCAGCAGTTTGCAGGAGACCTCTGGAAACACCATATATTTT. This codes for CASSLQETSGNTIYF. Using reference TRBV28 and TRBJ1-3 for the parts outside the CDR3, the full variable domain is DVKVTQSSRYLVKRTGEKVFLECVQDMDHENMFWYRQDPGLGLRLIYFSYDVKMKEKGDIPEGYSVSREKKERFSLILESASTNQTSMYLCASSLQETSGNTIYFGEGSWLTVV.

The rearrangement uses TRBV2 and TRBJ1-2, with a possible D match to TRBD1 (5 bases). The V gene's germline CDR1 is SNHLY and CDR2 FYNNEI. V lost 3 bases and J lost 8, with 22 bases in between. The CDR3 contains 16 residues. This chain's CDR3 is CASSDEEQATSSGYTF. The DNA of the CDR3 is TGTGCCAGCAGTGATGAGGAACAGGCCACGTCGTCGGGCTACACCTTC.

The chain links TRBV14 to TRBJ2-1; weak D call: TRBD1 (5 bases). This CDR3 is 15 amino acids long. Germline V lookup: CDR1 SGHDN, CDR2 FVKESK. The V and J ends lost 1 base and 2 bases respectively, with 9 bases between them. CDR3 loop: CASSQGSGPYNEQFF. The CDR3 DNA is TGTGCCAGCAGCCAAGGCTCAGGGCCCTACAATGAGCAGTTCTTC.

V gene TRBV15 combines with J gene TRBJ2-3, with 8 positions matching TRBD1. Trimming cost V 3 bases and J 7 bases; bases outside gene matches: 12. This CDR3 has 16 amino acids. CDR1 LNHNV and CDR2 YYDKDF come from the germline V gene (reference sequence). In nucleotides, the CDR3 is TGTGCCACCAGCAGGGTTAAAGGACAGGGTTCCAATACGCAGTATTTT. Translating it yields CATSRVKGQGSNTQYF.

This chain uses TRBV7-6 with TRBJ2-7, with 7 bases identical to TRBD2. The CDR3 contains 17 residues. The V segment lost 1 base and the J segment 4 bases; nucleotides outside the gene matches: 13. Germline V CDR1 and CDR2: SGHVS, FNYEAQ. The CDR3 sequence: CASSLGGGRPPLYEQYF. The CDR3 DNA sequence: TGTGCCAGCAGCTTAGGCGGGGGTCGCCCCCCCTTATACGAGCAGTACTTC.

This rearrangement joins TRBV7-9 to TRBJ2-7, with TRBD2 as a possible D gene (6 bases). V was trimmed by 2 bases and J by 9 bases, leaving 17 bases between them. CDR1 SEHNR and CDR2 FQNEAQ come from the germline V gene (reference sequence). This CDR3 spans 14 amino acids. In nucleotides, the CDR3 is TGTGCCAGCAGCTTAAGTTCGGAGCAGGGAGGGCAGTACTTC. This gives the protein CASSLSSEQGGQYF.

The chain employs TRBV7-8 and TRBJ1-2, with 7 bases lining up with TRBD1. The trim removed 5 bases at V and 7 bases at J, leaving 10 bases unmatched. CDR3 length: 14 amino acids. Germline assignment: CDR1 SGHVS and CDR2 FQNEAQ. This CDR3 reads CASSLLAGGGGYTF. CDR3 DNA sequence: TGTGCCAGCAGCCTATTAGCAGGGGGAGGTGGCTACACCTTC.

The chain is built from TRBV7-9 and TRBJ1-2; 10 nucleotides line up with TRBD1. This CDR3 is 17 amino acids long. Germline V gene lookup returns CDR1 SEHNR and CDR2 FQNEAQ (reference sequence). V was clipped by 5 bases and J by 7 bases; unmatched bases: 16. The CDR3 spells CASSPQLPGQGFGGYTF. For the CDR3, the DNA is TGTGCCAGCAGCCCACAACTACCGGGACAGGGGTTTGGTGGCTACACCTTC.

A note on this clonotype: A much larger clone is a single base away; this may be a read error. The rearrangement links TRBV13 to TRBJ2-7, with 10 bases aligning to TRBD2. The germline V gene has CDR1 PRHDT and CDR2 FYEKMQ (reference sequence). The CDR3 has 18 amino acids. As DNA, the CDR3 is TGTGCCAGCAGCTCAGCTTCTGCCCCACTAGCGGGGAACTACGGGCAGTACTTC. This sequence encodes CASSSASAPLAGNYGQYF.